This TCR beta chain comes out of a study of T cell repertoires in cytomegalovirus infection. Study-level information: CMV epitopes used comprised recently identified HLA-C-restricted ones and well-studied HLA-B-restricted ones. Indications of both CMV infection and matching HLA type were provided by public TCR beta signatures. Study-level points and caveats: Using cumulative public TCR beta family frequency, the authors identified those who carried CMV together with the relevant HLA. HLA-C-restricted CMV clonotypes gave the most frequent clonotype in two of eight donors.

The table lists this clonotype with many counts. Its matching antigen is unknown. With 10 bases clipped from V and 4 bases from J, the junction kept 3 bases outside the gene matches. The CDR3 spans 12 residues. TCRdb re-called the reads through MiXCR, storing one row per CDR3 protein. Here the sample spans hundreds of thousands of distinct CDR3 sequences, around a third being singletons. The sequenced sample was cultured PBMCs, obtained from culture after CMV antigen stimulation. This receptor was identified in a human donor in good health (CMV status not recorded). Some clones in this sample may be carry-over from other donors' samples. The genes are TRBV12-3 or TRBV12-4 and TRBJ2-3; 9 nucleotides align to TRBD1. Here the CDR3 reads CATDRGPDTQYF. The CDR3 DNA is TGTGCCACGGACAGGGGCCCAGATACGCAGTATTTT.